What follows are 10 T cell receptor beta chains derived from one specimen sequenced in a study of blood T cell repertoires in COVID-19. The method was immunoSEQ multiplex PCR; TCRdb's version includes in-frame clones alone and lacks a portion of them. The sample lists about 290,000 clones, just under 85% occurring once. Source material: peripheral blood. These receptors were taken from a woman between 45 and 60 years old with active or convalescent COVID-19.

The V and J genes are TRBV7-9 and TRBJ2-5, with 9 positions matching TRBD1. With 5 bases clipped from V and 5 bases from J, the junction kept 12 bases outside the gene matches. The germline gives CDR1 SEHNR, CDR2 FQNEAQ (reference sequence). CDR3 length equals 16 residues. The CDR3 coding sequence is TGTGCCAGCAGCAAAGGGACAGGGCTCTTTTGGGAGACCCAGTACTTC. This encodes CASSKGTGLFWETQYF.

The CDR3 is CASSVGGDSYNEQFF. Here the CDR3 DNA reads TGTGCCAGCAGCGTAGGGGGAGACTCCTACAATGAGCAGTTCTTC. The chain links TRBV9 to TRBJ2-1; D possibly corresponds to TRBD2 (5 bases). Germline loops: CDR1 SGDLS, CDR2 YYNGEE. This CDR3 comprises 15 residues. V lost 0 bases, J lost 0 bases, and 7 bases lay in between.

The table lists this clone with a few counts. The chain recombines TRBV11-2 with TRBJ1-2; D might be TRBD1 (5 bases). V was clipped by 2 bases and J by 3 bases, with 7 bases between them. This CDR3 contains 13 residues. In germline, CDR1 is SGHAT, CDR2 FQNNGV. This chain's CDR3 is CASSLQQDYGYTF. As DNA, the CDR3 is TGTGCCAGCAGCTTACAACAGGACTATGGCTACACCTTC.

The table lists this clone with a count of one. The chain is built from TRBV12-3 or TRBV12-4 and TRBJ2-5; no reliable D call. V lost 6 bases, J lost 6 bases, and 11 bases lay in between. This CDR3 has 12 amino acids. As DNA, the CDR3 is TGTGCCAGCAGCCTAGTAGTGCAGACCCAGTACTTC. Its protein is CASSLVVQTQYF.

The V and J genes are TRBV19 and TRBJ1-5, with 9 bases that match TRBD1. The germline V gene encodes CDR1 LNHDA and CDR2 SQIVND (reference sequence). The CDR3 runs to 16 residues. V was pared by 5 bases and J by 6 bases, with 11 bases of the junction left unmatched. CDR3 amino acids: CASSRPRGQGGQPQHF. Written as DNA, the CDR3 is TGTGCCAGTAGTCGGCCTAGGGGACAGGGAGGTCAGCCCCAGCATTTT.

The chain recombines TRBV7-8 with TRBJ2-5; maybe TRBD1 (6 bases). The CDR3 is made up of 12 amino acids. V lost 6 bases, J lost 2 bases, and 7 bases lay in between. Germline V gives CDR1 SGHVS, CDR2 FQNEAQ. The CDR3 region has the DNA TGTGCCAGCAGGGACAGACAAGAGACCCAGTACTTC. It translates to CASRDRQETQYF.

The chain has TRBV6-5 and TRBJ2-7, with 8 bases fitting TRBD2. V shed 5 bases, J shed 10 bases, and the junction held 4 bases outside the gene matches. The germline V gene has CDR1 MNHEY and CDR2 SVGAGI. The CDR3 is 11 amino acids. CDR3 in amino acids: CASSQREKQYF. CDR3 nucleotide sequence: TGTGCCAGCAGTCAGCGGGAGAAACAGTACTTC.

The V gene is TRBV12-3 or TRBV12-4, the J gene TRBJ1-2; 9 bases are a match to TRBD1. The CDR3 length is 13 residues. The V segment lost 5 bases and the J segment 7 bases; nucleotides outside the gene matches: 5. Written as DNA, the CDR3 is TGTGCCAGCAGTGGGGGGACAGGGCTTGGCTACACCTTC. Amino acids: CASSGGTGLGYTF.

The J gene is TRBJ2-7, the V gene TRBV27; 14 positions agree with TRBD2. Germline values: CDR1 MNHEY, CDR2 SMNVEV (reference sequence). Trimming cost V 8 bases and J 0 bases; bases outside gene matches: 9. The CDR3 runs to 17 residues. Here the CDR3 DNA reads TGTGCCAGCTTCGGACTAGCGGGAGGAGGACCCTCCTACGAGCAGTACTTC. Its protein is CASFGLAGGGPSYEQYF.

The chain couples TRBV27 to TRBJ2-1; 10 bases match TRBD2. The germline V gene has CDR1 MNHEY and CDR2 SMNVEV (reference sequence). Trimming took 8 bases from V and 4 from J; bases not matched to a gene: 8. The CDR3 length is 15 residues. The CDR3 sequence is CASHLSSGGYNEQFF. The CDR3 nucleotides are TGTGCCAGCCACCTCTCTAGCGGGGGTTACAATGAGCAGTTCTTC.